These 25 T cell receptor beta chains originate from one sample sequenced in a study of T cell repertoires in cytomegalovirus infection (dated by TCRdb to about 2019). These receptors' targets are unknown. Data came from an Illumina HiSeq 1500. TCRdb reprocessed the public reads (quality trimming at Q25 with fastp, clone calling with MiXCR) and kept in-frame beta chains. Each entry merges the rows of one CDR3 protein and shows their most common DNA and genes. Here the sample has around 800,000 distinct CDR3 sequences; 32% occur a single time. Clones ranked in the top ten supply 9.5% to 15% of the sample. The sample's treatment or condition label is to be understood as: in vitro stimulation with specific CMV peptide epitopes to enrich CMV-specific T cells. The material was cultured CD8+ T cells from PBMCs, obtained from culture after CMV antigen stimulation. Receptors were obtained from a human donor in good health (CMV status not recorded). Some clones in this sample may be carry-over from other donors' samples.

This clonotype came up a few times. This chain's CDR3 is CASRNGPTENTEAFF. The CDR3 DNA reads as TGCGCCAGCAGAAATGGGCCGACAGAGAACACTGAAGCTTTCTTT. This chain uses TRBV10-2 with TRBJ1-1; D perhaps matches TRBD1 (5 bases). Germline CDR1 and CDR2: WSHSY and SAAADI. The CDR3 length is 15 residues. Trimming took off 6 bases at V and 1 base at J, with 15 bases between the two ends.

This clonotype was recorded a few times. The chain carries TRBV20-1 and TRBJ2-1; the D call may be TRBD1 or TRBD2 (5 bases each). Germline lookup yields CDR1 DFQATT and CDR2 SNEGSKA (reference sequence). This CDR3 contains 15 residues. V lost 6 bases, J lost 0 bases, and 15 bases lay in between. CDR3 DNA: TGCAGTGCCCGGGGTACAGGCGACTCCTACAATGAGCAGTTCTTC. It specifies CSARGTGDSYNEQFF.

This clonotype was seen a handful of times. The chain combines TRBV5-6 with TRBJ2-5; TRBD2 matches 7 bases. This CDR3 spans 14 amino acids. Germline loops: CDR1 SGHDT, CDR2 YYEEEE. J was trimmed by 1 base and V by 1 base; bases with no gene match: 1. The CDR3 region has the DNA TGTGCCAGCAGCTTGCGGGAGGTCCAAGAGACCCAGTACTTC. Encoded protein: CASSLREVQETQYF.

The rearrangement joins TRBV20-1 to TRBJ2-7, with D perhaps matching TRBD2 (6 bases). The CDR3 has 12 residues. Per the germline V gene, CDR1 is DFQATT and CDR2 is SNEGSKA (reference sequence). V lost 6 bases to trimming and J lost 4 bases, with 13 bases between them. The CDR3 reads CSAAGIGYEQYF. CDR3 in DNA: TGCAGTGCGGCGGGGATTGGTTACGAGCAGTACTTC.

A few counts support this clonotype. This chain joins TRBV6-2 or TRBV6-3 and TRBJ2-1; D ambiguous. Trimming cost V 0 bases and J 2 bases, with 17 bases left between them. The CDR3 consists of 18 residues. Germline loops: CDR1 MNHEY, CDR2 SVGEGT. This chain's CDR3 is CASSYSYLLPTTYNEQFF. CDR3 DNA sequence: TGTGCCAGCAGTTACTCTTACCTGCTTCCTACTACCTACAATGAGCAGTTCTTC.

This clonotype was observed a single time. J is TRBJ2-7 and V is TRBV2, with D unresolved. The germline CDR1 and CDR2 sequences are SNHLY and FYNNEI. V was clipped by 6 bases and J by 4 bases, with 19 bases between them. The CDR3 runs 15 residues. The CDR3 sequence: CASRLDSWIPYEQYF. Written as DNA, the CDR3 is TGTGCCAGCAGGCTAGACTCATGGATTCCATACGAGCAGTACTTC.

This chain joins TRBV20-1 and TRBJ2-7; D is unresolved. Trimming took 5 bases from V and 3 from J, leaving 14 bases between them. The V gene's germline CDR1 is DFQATT and CDR2 SNEGSKA (reference sequence). The CDR3 contains 13 residues. The CDR3 is CSARPPSYYEQYV. The DNA for the CDR3 is TGCAGTGCTCGCCCGCCTTCTTACTACGAGCAGTACGTC.

The CDR3: CSARPLTLEWGNQPQHF. CDR3 coding DNA: TGCAGTGCTAGACCCCTGACCCTGGAATGGGGCAATCAGCCCCAGCATTTT. The chain recombines TRBV20-1 with TRBJ1-5; D not resolved. The length of the CDR3 is 17 residues. Per germline, CDR1 DFQATT and CDR2 SNEGSKA (reference sequence). Trimming shortened V by 2 bases and J by 2 bases, and 19 bases separated the two germline ends.

Many counts were recorded for this clonotype. The DNA of the CDR3 is TGTGCCAGCAGCTTAGGGGGGGCAGTCAGGGAAAAACTGTTTTTT. This codes for CASSLGGAVREKLFF. The chain is built from TRBV7-2 and TRBJ1-4, with D perhaps TRBD1 (6 bases). The CDR3 length is 15 residues. The germline V gene encodes CDR1 SGHTA and CDR2 FQGNSA. V was clipped by 1 base and J by 8 bases, with 14 bases between them.

This clonotype was detected only a few times. The chain recombines TRBV6-1 with TRBJ2-3; perhaps TRBD1 as D (7 bases). Germline CDR1 and CDR2: MNHNS and SASEGT. The V gene lost 2 bases and the J gene lost 0 bases, with 21 bases spanning the gap. The CDR3 is 19 residues long. CDR3 bases: TGTGCCAGCAGTGAATGGGGGAGACAGGGCGGGGTTAGCACAGATACGCAGTATTTT. It yields the protein CASSEWGRQGGVSTDTQYF.

This clonotype was seen repeatedly, ten times or more. This sequence joins TRBV6-5 and TRBJ2-1, with TRBD1 as a possible D gene (6 bases). Germline loops: CDR1 MNHEY, CDR2 SVGAGI. V was trimmed by 5 bases and J by 5 bases, leaving 16 bases between them. The CDR3 is 15 residues long. The CDR3: CASSMGRNRDNEQFF. In nucleotides, the CDR3 is TGTGCCAGCAGTATGGGGCGGAACAGGGACAATGAGCAGTTCTTC.

In the case of this clonotype: A much larger clone differs by one base, so this may be a read error. The rearrangement links TRBV6-1 to TRBJ2-7; the D gene is possibly TRBD1 (6 bases). Germline CDR1 is MNHNS and CDR2 is SASEGT. V was shortened by 5 bases and J by 0 bases, with 14 bases between the two germline ends. This CDR3 spans 15 amino acids. CDR3: CASSLQGQSSYEQYV. The CDR3 coding sequence is TGTGCCAGCAGTCTCCAGGGGCAAAGCTCCTACGAGCAGTACGTC.

This chain connects TRBV7-9 to TRBJ2-5; TRBD2 might be the D (6 bases). Trimming took 2 bases from V and 0 from J, leaving 22 bases between them. The V gene's germline CDR1 is SEHNR and CDR2 FQNEAQ (reference sequence). The CDR3 totals 19 residues. The CDR3 loop is CASSLYSVNLWDYQETQYF. The DNA of the CDR3 is TGTGCCAGCAGCTTATACTCGGTTAATTTGTGGGACTACCAAGAGACCCAGTACTTC.

This clonotype came up a few times. The chain recombines TRBV5-6 with TRBJ2-1; 8 bases match TRBD1. Per germline, CDR1 SGHDT and CDR2 YYEEEE. The CDR3 runs 16 residues. J gave up 0 bases and V 4 bases, and 6 bases lay outside the gene matches. CDR3 region: CASSDRTGSSYNEQFF. The CDR3 coding sequence is TGTGCCAGCAGCGATAGGACAGGGAGCTCCTACAATGAGCAGTTCTTC. The whole variable domain, filled in from reference TRBV5-6 and TRBJ2-1, reads DAGVTQSPTHLIKTRGQQVTLRCSPKSGHDTVSWYQQALGQGPQFIFQYYEEEERQRGNFPDRFSGHQFPNYSSELNVNALLLGDSALYLCASSDRTGSSYNEQFFGPGTRLTVL.

The CDR3 protein is CASSIPRASGGAVTEQFF. The CDR3 nucleotides are TGTGCCAGCAGTATCCCACGGGCTAGCGGGGGGGCAGTCACTGAGCAGTTCTTC. This chain links TRBV28 with TRBJ2-1, with 12 bases identical to TRBD2. J was trimmed by 9 bases and V by 5 bases; bases with no gene match: 17. CDR3 length: 18 residues. The germline V gene has CDR1 MDHEN and CDR2 SYDVKM.

The rearrangement uses TRBV11-3 and TRBJ2-1; D gene ambiguous. Trimming took 5 bases from V and 0 from J, leaving 17 bases between them. From germline, CDR1 is SGHNT and CDR2 YENEEA. The CDR3 has 17 residues. The CDR3 region has the DNA TGTGCCAGCAGCCCCGGACCGAAAACGAGCTCCTACAATGAGCAGTTCTTC. Translating it yields CASSPGPKTSSYNEQFF. Based on the CDR3 plus reference TRBV11-3 and TRBJ2-1, the full variable domain is EAGVVQSPRYKIIEKKQPVAFWCNPISGHNTLYWYLQNLGQGPELLIRYENEEAVDDSQLPKDRFSAERLKGVDSTLKIQPAELGDSAVYLCASSPGPKTSSYNEQFFGPGTRLTVL.

This clonotype turned up a few times. The J gene is TRBJ1-2, the V gene TRBV6-1; possibly TRBD1 for D (5 bases). The germline V gene encodes CDR1 MNHNS and CDR2 SASEGT. With 5 bases removed from V and 6 bases from J, the gap between germline ends came to 13 bases. The CDR3 is 13 amino acids. CDR3 in DNA: TGTGCCAGCAGTATTGGGGGTGGGGATGGCTACACCTTC. It codes for CASSIGGGDGYTF.

This clonotype was observed at least ten times. This chain joins TRBV6-5 and TRBJ2-3, with D maybe TRBD2 (5 bases). Trimming shortened V by 2 bases and J by 2 bases, and 14 bases separated the two germline ends. The CDR3 totals 16 residues. Germline V CDR1 and CDR2: MNHEY, SVGAGI. The CDR3 coding sequence is TGTGCCAGCAGTTACCTCCGAGCGGCCAACACAGATACGCAGTATTTT. This sequence encodes CASSYLRAANTDTQYF.

Only a few counts were recorded for this clonotype. V gene TRBV7-9 combines with J gene TRBJ1-2; no firm D call. The CDR3 runs to 14 residues. V lost 1 base, J lost 3 bases, and 9 bases lay in between. Germline V lookup: CDR1 SEHNR, CDR2 FQNEAQ (reference sequence). The CDR3 nucleotides are TGTGCCAGCAGCTTAGGATGGATGTACTATGGCTACACCTTC. It translates to CASSLGWMYYGYTF.

This clonotype was recorded once. The chain uses TRBV6-5 and TRBJ2-3; D gene ambiguous. With 0 bases removed from V and 0 bases from J, the gap between germline ends came to 10 bases. Germline CDR1 reads MNHEY; CDR2 reads SVGAGI. The CDR3 runs 16 residues. The CDR3 nucleotides are TGTGCCAGCAGTTACTCTATATGGAACAGCACAGATACGCAGTATTTT. It encodes CASSYSIWNSTDTQYF.

The J gene is TRBJ2-2, the V gene TRBV2; 9 bases line up with TRBD2. Unmatched junction bases numbered 12, after V lost 10 bases and J lost 0 bases. From germline, CDR1 is SNHLY and CDR2 FYNNEI. The CDR3 is 17 residues long. CDR3 amino acids: CATDPPSGDPNTGELFF. In DNA, the CDR3 is TGTGCCACCGACCCGCCTAGCGGGGACCCGAACACCGGGGAGCTGTTTTTT. Filled out from reference TRBV2 and TRBJ2-2, the complete variable domain reads EPEVTQTPSHQVTQMGQEVILRCVPISNHLYFYWYRQILGQKVEFLVSFYNNEISEKSEIFDDQFSVERPDGSNFTLKIRSTKLEDSAMYFCATDPPSGDPNTGELFFGEGSRLTVL.

The chain joins TRBV28 to TRBJ2-7; perhaps TRBD2 as D (5 bases). V lost 10 bases, J lost 1 base, and 11 bases lay in between. This CDR3 is built from 12 residues. Germline assignment: CDR1 MDHEN and CDR2 SYDVKM. CDR3: CATAPGSYEQYV. Written as DNA, the CDR3 is TGTGCCACTGCGCCGGGGTCCTACGAGCAGTACGTC.

The genes are TRBV12-3 or TRBV12-4 and TRBJ2-5; D is uncertain. Trimming removed 3 bases at V and 5 bases at J, with 16 bases between. CDR3 length: 15 residues. The CDR3 sequence is CASSFTPWSGETQYF. CDR3 in DNA: TGTGCCAGCAGTTTCACTCCCTGGTCCGGCGAGACCCAGTACTTC.

The rearrangement joins TRBV6-5 to TRBJ1-5, with D perhaps TRBD1 (5 bases). From germline, CDR1 is MNHEY and CDR2 SVGAGI. V was trimmed by 0 bases and J by 5 bases, leaving 11 bases between them. The CDR3 spans 15 residues. CDR3 region: CASSYSKRGDQPQHF. For the CDR3, the DNA is TGTGCCAGCAGTTACTCGAAACGGGGGGATCAGCCCCAGCATTTT.

As DNA, the CDR3 is TGTGCCACCAGCAGAGGACTAGCGGCGTTCACAGATACGCAGTATTTT. Its translation is CATSRGLAAFTDTQYF. The rearrangement joins TRBV15 to TRBJ2-3, with 9 bases aligning to TRBD2. The CDR3 runs 16 residues. Germline lookup yields CDR1 LNHNV and CDR2 YYDKDF (reference sequence). Losses at the gene ends were 1 base for V and 2 bases for J; bases not matched to a gene: 4.